These 25 T cell receptor beta chains originate from one sample sequenced in a study of OX40 agonist ivuxolimab in advanced cancers. The protocol was immunoSEQ multiplex PCR, while the TCRdb copy is restricted to in-frame clones and leaves out a portion. Counted here are around 79,000 clones, 75% to 85% occurring once; the ten biggest clones make up less than 0.8%. The sequencing used CD4+ or CD8+ T cells sorted from blood, collected in a trial of the OX40 agonist ivuxolimab. These TCRs come from an adult with an advanced solid tumor such as melanoma, head and neck, liver or kidney cancer.

This chain connects TRBV12-5 to TRBJ1-5; TRBD1 matches 7 bases. CDR3 length: 13 residues. Germline V gene data show CDR1 as LGHNT and CDR2 as FRNRAP. V dropped 3 bases and J dropped 5; count of bases not matched to a gene: 1. The CDR3 DNA follows: TGTGCTAGTGGTTTTCAGGGGGATCAGCCCCAGCATTTT. It translates to CASGFQGDQPQHF.

CDR3 sequence (DNA): TGCGCCAGCAGTGCAGACCCAGAACATTATTTT. It translates to CASSADPEHYF. This chain uses TRBV10-2 with TRBJ2-3; the D is unclear. The CDR3 extends over 11 amino acids. Between the trimmed V and J ends, which lost 4 bases and 15 bases, there was a span of 14 bases. Germline loops: CDR1 WSHSY, CDR2 SAAADI.

This clone was recorded only once. This sequence joins TRBV11-2 and TRBJ2-7; D ambiguous. CDR1 and CDR2 (germline): SGHAT, FQNNGV. This CDR3 contains 13 residues. Trimming took 0 bases from V and 7 from J, leaving 10 bases between them. CDR3 residues: CASSLDQVQEQYF. CDR3 bases: TGTGCCAGCAGCTTAGATCAGGTACAGGAGCAGTACTTC.

The chain joins TRBV15 to TRBJ2-5, with D possibly matching TRBD1 (6 bases). TRBJ2-7 matches the DNA end more closely, so the J call is doubtful. Germline CDR1 LNHNV, CDR2 YYDKDF (reference sequence). This CDR3 region has 15 residues. The CDR3 coding sequence is TGTGCCACCAGTATAGGGGACATACCTACCTACGAGCAGTACTTC. Its protein is CATSIGDIPTYEQYF.

This clone was recorded once. J is TRBJ1-6 and V is TRBV7-9, with D possibly being TRBD1 (5 bases). This CDR3 region has 16 residues. CDR1 is SEHNR and CDR2 is FQNEAQ in the germline V gene (reference sequence). V lost 1 base and J 1 base, leaving 8 bases between the germline ends. DNA of the CDR3: TGTGCCAGCAGCTTAGACCAGGGTTCCTATAATTCACCCCTCCACTTT. This sequence encodes CASSLDQGSYNSPLHF. Full variable domain (rest looked up from reference TRBV7-9 and TRBJ1-6): DTGVSQNPRHKITKRGQNVTFRCDPISEHNRLYWYRQTLGQGPEFLTYFQNEAQLEKSRLLSDRFSAERPKGSFSTLEIQRTEQGDSAMYLCASSLDQGSYNSPLHFGNGTRLTVT.

The chain uses TRBV7-2 and TRBJ1-1, with D tentatively TRBD1 (5 bases). The V gene lost 1 base and the J gene lost 3 bases, with 12 bases spanning the gap. This CDR3 contains 15 residues. From germline, CDR1 is SGHTA and CDR2 FQGNSA. CDR3 region: CASSLDGREDTEAFF. CDR3 bases: TGTGCCAGCAGCTTAGACGGCAGGGAGGACACTGAAGCTTTCTTT.

The rearrangement uses TRBV29-1 and TRBJ1-2; D is unclear. This CDR3 has 11 amino acids. The germline V gene has CDR1 SQVTM and CDR2 ANQGSEA. Deletions cut 7 bases from V and 10 bases from J, with 16 bases between. The CDR3 DNA is TGCAGCGCTCAAGGACGGGAGGACTACACCTTC. Protein product: CSAQGREDYTF.

The rearrangement uses TRBV5-4 and TRBJ2-5; no reliable D call. V was shortened by 4 bases and J by 2 bases, with 12 bases between the two germline ends. Germline-derived CDR1 and CDR2 are SGHNT and YYREEE (reference sequence). The CDR3 loop spans 14 amino acids. Here the CDR3 reads CASSAAQRQETQYF. Here the CDR3 DNA reads TGTGCCAGCAGCGCTGCCCAAAGGCAAGAGACCCAGTACTTC.

The J gene is TRBJ2-3, the V gene TRBV30, with D unclear. CDR3 length: 12 residues. Per the germline V gene, CDR1 is GTSNPN and CDR2 is SVGIG (reference sequence). Trimming left V 0 bases short and J 3 bases short, with 4 bases between. The CDR3 DNA reads TGTGCCTGGAGTGTAGGGACAGATACGCAGTATTTT. Translation gives CAWSVGTDTQYF.

The rearrangement joins TRBV19 to TRBJ1-1, with D tentatively TRBD1 (6 bases). Germline V gene sequence: CDR1 LNHDA, CDR2 SQIVND (reference sequence). The CDR3 totals 12 residues. The ends were cut back, 3 bases at V and 7 bases at J, with 9 bases in the middle. CDR3 nucleotides: TGTGCCAGTAGTATGGTGGACAGTGAAGCTTTCTTT. Protein sequence: CASSMVDSEAFF.

The rearrangement links TRBV10-3 to TRBJ1-1, with D possibly matching TRBD1 (5 bases). Germline V gene sequence: CDR1 ENHRY, CDR2 SYGVKD. V lost 4 bases and J 1 base, leaving 10 bases between the germline ends. The CDR3 consists of 14 residues. CDR3 bases: TGTGCCATCAGTGTAGAGGGACGGAACACTGAAGCTTTCTTT. Translation: CAISVEGRNTEAFF.

There are a few counts of this clone. The chain employs TRBV30 and TRBJ1-1; D gene uncertain. Trimming cost V 4 bases and J 3 bases, with 9 bases left between them. The germline V gene encodes CDR1 GTSNPN and CDR2 SVGIG (reference sequence). CDR3 length: 12 residues. Here the CDR3 DNA reads TGTGCCTGGACGGCCGGGGACACTGAAGCTTTCTTT. Encoded protein: CAWTAGDTEAFF.

This clone appeared a single time. This chain connects TRBV5-1 to TRBJ2-1; a weak D match, TRBD2 (5 bases). CDR3 length: 14 residues. Trimming stripped 1 base from V and 8 bases from J, with 13 bases between. Germline V CDR1 and CDR2: SGHRS, YFSETQ. The DNA of the CDR3 is TGCGCCAGCAGCTTGCGGTCTAGCAACCATGAGCAGTTCTTC. Its translation is CASSLRSSNHEQFF.

The chain has TRBV5-1 and TRBJ1-1; no definite D call. CDR1 and CDR2 from the germline V gene are SGHRS and YFSETQ. The CDR3 runs 12 residues. Trimming took off 2 bases at V and 2 bases at J, with 4 bases between the two ends. CDR3 region: CASSLTNTEAFF. The DNA for the CDR3 is TGCGCCAGCAGCTTAACAAACACTGAAGCTTTCTTT.

CDR3: CAADTGEKAYEQYF. CDR3 in DNA: TGTGCCGCCGATACAGGGGAAAAGGCCTACGAGCAGTACTTC. The chain employs TRBV30 and TRBJ2-7; 7 bases agree with TRBD1. V shed 8 bases, J shed 2 bases, and the junction held 12 bases outside the gene matches. CDR1 is GTSNPN and CDR2 is SVGIG in the germline V gene (reference sequence). The CDR3 extends over 14 amino acids.

The chain has TRBV15 and TRBJ2-7; D is undetermined. CDR3 length: 13 amino acids. The germline gives CDR1 LNHNV, CDR2 YYDKDF (reference sequence). The V gene lost 1 base and the J gene lost 0 bases, with 4 bases spanning the gap. DNA for the CDR3: TGTGCCACCAGCAGAGCAGTCTCCTACGAGCAGTACTTC. Translating gives CATSRAVSYEQYF.

V usage is TRBV6-1 and J usage is TRBJ1-6; 10 bases match TRBD1. V shed 8 bases and J 7 bases; nucleotides not matched to a gene: 8. This CDR3 spans 15 amino acids. The germline CDR1 and CDR2 sequences are MNHNS and SASEGT. For the CDR3, the DNA is TGTGCCAGCGACTGGGGACAGGGGCTAAATTCACCCCTCCACTTT. It translates to CASDWGQGLNSPLHF.

Only one count was recorded for this clone. The rearrangement uses TRBV5-6 and TRBJ2-3; 14 bases line up with TRBD2. The germline V gene encodes CDR1 SGHDT and CDR2 YYEEEE. This CDR3 has 15 amino acids. Trimming took 3 bases from V and 6 from J; bases not matched to a gene: 3. CDR3: CASSSRLAGGDTQYF. In DNA, the CDR3 is TGTGCCAGCAGCTCAAGACTAGCGGGGGGGGATACGCAGTATTTT. Combining the CDR3 with reference TRBV5-6 and TRBJ2-3 gives the whole variable domain DAGVTQSPTHLIKTRGQQVTLRCSPKSGHDTVSWYQQALGQGPQFIFQYYEEEERQRGNFPDRFSGHQFPNYSSELNVNALLLGDSALYLCASSSRLAGGDTQYFGPGTRLTVL.

J is TRBJ2-5 and V is TRBV19; 11 positions match TRBD2. V trimming: 2 bases; J trimming: 5 bases; junction bases outside the gene matches: 7. The CDR3 sequence is 16 residues long. Germline V gives CDR1 LNHDA, CDR2 SQIVND (reference sequence). The CDR3 region is CASSISPSGGMETQYF. The DNA for the CDR3 is TGTGCCAGTAGTATAAGTCCTAGCGGGGGGATGGAGACCCAGTACTTC.

This clone showed up just a few times. The chain combines TRBV11-2 with TRBJ1-1; possible D gene TRBD1, 6 bases. Germline CDR1 is SGHAT and CDR2 is FQNNGV. Trimming pared 3 bases from V and 0 bases from J, leaving 8 bases between. This CDR3 has 14 amino acids. The CDR3 coding sequence is TGTGCCAGCAGCTTTCAGGGGATGAACACTGAAGCTTTCTTT. Amino acids: CASSFQGMNTEAFF.

CDR3: CASSLEGRGRRQYF. The CDR3 coding sequence is TGCGCCAGCAGCTTGGAGGGCAGGGGGCGAAGGCAGTACTTC. The V call is TRBV5-1, the J call TRBJ2-7, with 8 bases aligning to TRBD1. The CDR3 has 14 residues. The V segment lost 0 bases and the J segment 9 bases; nucleotides outside the gene matches: 8. Germline V gene sequence: CDR1 SGHRS, CDR2 YFSETQ.

V usage is TRBV18 and J usage is TRBJ2-1, with D tentatively TRBD2 (6 bases). The CDR3 loop spans 15 amino acids. Germline-derived CDR1 and CDR2 are KGHSH and LQKENI. Trimming took 1 base from V and 8 from J, leaving 15 bases between them. This CDR3 reads CASSPLSPPGDEQFF. The CDR3 nucleotides are TGTGCCAGCTCACCACTCTCCCCTCCGGGGGATGAGCAGTTCTTC.

A few counts support this clone. The V gene is TRBV6-6, the J gene TRBJ1-5, with D unclear. CDR3 length: 14 amino acids. The V gene's germline CDR1 is MNHNY and CDR2 SVGAGI (reference sequence). Trimming took 6 bases from V and 0 from J, leaving 9 bases between them. CDR3 region: CASSVQDSNQPQHF. The CDR3 nucleotides are TGTGCCAGCAGCGTTCAGGATAGCAATCAGCCCCAGCATTTT.

CDR3 bases: TGTGCCAGCAGCTTCGGGGGAAGAGGCAATCAGCCCCAGCATTTT. Its protein product is CASSFGGRGNQPQHF. The V call is TRBV5-6, the J call TRBJ1-5; D possibly corresponds to TRBD1 (5 bases). V dropped 2 bases and J dropped 2 bases, with 11 bases sitting between them. The CDR3 runs to 15 residues. Germline V lookup: CDR1 SGHDT, CDR2 YYEEEE.

The gene calls are TRBV7-9 and TRBJ1-2; maybe TRBD1 (5 bases). Germline values: CDR1 SEHNR, CDR2 FQNEAQ (reference sequence). The CDR3 spans 14 residues. The ends were cut back, 0 bases at V and 7 bases at J, with 12 bases in the middle. CDR3 region: CASSLARAGIGYTF. In nucleotides, the CDR3 is TGTGCCAGCAGCTTAGCGAGGGCAGGGATTGGCTACACCTTC.